Each of the 14 T cell receptor beta chains below was sequenced from the same sample in a study of cytomegalovirus exposure and HLA in healthy donors. Researchers ran the PCR with 60 Vbeta and 13 Jbeta primers. Only in-frame clones appear in the TCRdb table, and some are missing; sequencing was by immunoSEQ multiplex PCR. The sample yields about 140,000 clones, around 80% seen once. The sequenced sample consisted of PBMCs. The receptors come from a female donor in good health and CMV-seronegative.

The rearrangement joins TRBV28 to TRBJ2-1; perhaps TRBD1 as D (5 bases). The germline gives CDR1 MDHEN, CDR2 SYDVKM. The CDR3 has 15 residues. Trimming took 8 bases from V and 4 from J, leaving 18 bases between them. This chain's CDR3 is CASLKGRNTYNEQFF. CDR3 in DNA: TGTGCCAGCCTAAAGGGGCGTAATACTTACAATGAGCAGTTCTTC.

The chain uses TRBV27 and TRBJ1-4, with D tentatively TRBD1 (5 bases). V was cut by 3 bases and J by 9 bases, with 11 bases left in between. The CDR3 consists of 13 residues. The germline V gene has CDR1 MNHEY and CDR2 SMNVEV (reference sequence). DNA of the CDR3: TGTGCCAGCAGTTTCAGCGGGGGTCAAAAACTGTTTTTT. This translates into CASSFSGGQKLFF.

J is TRBJ1-2 and V is TRBV7-2; 8 nucleotides match TRBD1. From germline, CDR1 is SGHTA and CDR2 FQGNSA. This CDR3 has 14 residues. V lost 0 bases and J lost 8; bases outside the gene matches: 5. Written as DNA, the CDR3 is TGTGCCAGCAGCTTAGCCTCCGGACAGGGAGGCTACACCTTC. Translation gives CASSLASGQGGYTF. Filled out from reference TRBV7-2 and TRBJ1-2, the complete variable domain reads GAGVSQSPSNKVTEKGKDVELRCDPISGHTALYWYRQSLGQGLEFLIYFQGNSAPDKSGLPSDRFSAERTGGSVSTLTIQRTQQEDSAVYLCASSLASGQGGYTFGSGTRLTVV.

This rearrangement joins TRBV5-1 to TRBJ1-1; D gene ambiguous. CDR1 is SGHRS and CDR2 is YFSETQ in the germline V gene. V was cut by 4 bases and J by 1 base, with 11 bases left in between. This CDR3 has 14 amino acids. The CDR3 protein is CASSLNTGNTEAFF. In DNA, the CDR3 is TGCGCCAGCAGCCTGAATACGGGGAACACTGAAGCTTTCTTT.

This clone has more than one count but fewer than ten. The genes are TRBV28 and TRBJ2-7; TRBD1 matches 10 bases. Germline V lookup: CDR1 MDHEN, CDR2 SYDVKM. V shed 2 bases, J shed 4 bases, and the junction held 5 bases outside the gene matches. The CDR3 covers 15 residues. The CDR3 reads CASSLGGTGDYEQYF. CDR3 bases: TGTGCCAGCAGTTTAGGCGGGACAGGGGATTACGAGCAGTACTTC.

The chain has TRBV7-8 and TRBJ2-7; D may be TRBD2 (6 bases). Per germline, CDR1 SGHVS and CDR2 FQNEAQ. V was cut by 5 bases and J by 0 bases, with 11 bases left in between. This CDR3 is built from 14 residues. CDR3 region: CASSLRDFSYEQYF. The CDR3 DNA reads TGTGCCAGCAGCCTACGGGACTTCTCCTACGAGCAGTACTTC.

The V call is TRBV7-8, the J call TRBJ2-3; tentatively, D is TRBD2 (5 bases). Trimming took 8 bases from V and 1 from J, leaving 16 bases between them. From germline, CDR1 is SGHVS and CDR2 FQNEAQ. This CDR3 has 15 amino acids. The CDR3 sequence: CASSPRRSGTDTQYF. CDR3 DNA sequence: TGTGCCAGCTCCCCTAGACGTAGCGGCACAGATACGCAGTATTTT.

Remarks on this clone: An end of the junction does not agree with germline; a read error may underlie this. The chain couples TRBV9 to TRBJ2-3, with 11 bases identical to TRBD2. CDR1 and CDR2 (germline): SGDLS, YYNGEE. The CDR3 is made up of 15 amino acids. The CDR3 loop reads CTSSVTSGTTDTQYF. The CDR3 DNA reads as TGTACCAGCAGCGTGACTAGCGGGACCACAGATACGCAGTATTTT.

J is TRBJ2-7 and V is TRBV6-6; 8 bases map to TRBD1. Germline values: CDR1 MNHNY, CDR2 SVGAGI (reference sequence). The CDR3 loop spans 14 amino acids. J gave up 2 bases and V 2 bases, and 2 bases lay outside the gene matches. This chain's CDR3 is CASSYEQGAYEQYF. The CDR3 DNA follows: TGTGCCAGCAGTTACGAACAGGGGGCCTACGAGCAGTACTTC.

The chain has TRBV7-3 and TRBJ2-1; TRBD2 matches 8 bases. Germline CDR1 reads SGHTA; CDR2 reads FQGTGA. The CDR3 has 14 amino acids. V lost 2 bases and J lost 8; bases outside the gene matches: 5. For the CDR3, the DNA is TGTGCCAGCAGCTTATCGGGAGGGCGGTATGAGCAGTTCTTC. Protein: CASSLSGGRYEQFF.

J is TRBJ2-2 and V is TRBV28; no reliable D call. Trimming removed 5 bases at V and 7 bases at J, with 11 bases between. The CDR3 sequence is 13 residues long. Germline V gene data show CDR1 as MDHEN and CDR2 as SYDVKM. The CDR3 region is CASSLRRGGELFF. For the CDR3, the DNA is TGTGCCAGCAGTCTCCGGAGAGGCGGGGAGCTGTTTTTT.

This chain joins TRBV5-4 and TRBJ1-1, with TRBD1 as a possible D gene (6 bases). The CDR3 contains 16 residues. The V gene lost 4 bases and the J gene lost 5 bases, with 21 bases spanning the gap. CDR1 SGHNT and CDR2 YYREEE come from the germline V gene (reference sequence). CDR3 sequence: CASSTGLGGGRTEAFF. DNA of the CDR3: TGTGCCAGCAGCACCGGGCTGGGGGGCGGGAGGACTGAAGCTTTCTTT.

The rearrangement links TRBV7-2 to TRBJ2-2; possibly TRBD1 for D (6 bases). V lost 5 bases and J lost 3, with 13 bases in between. The CDR3 spans 15 residues. Germline V gives CDR1 SGHTA, CDR2 FQGNSA. CDR3 sequence (DNA): TGTGCCAGCAGCCAGAGACAGGCGTACACCGGGGAGCTGTTTTTT. Translating gives CASSQRQAYTGELFF.

The V gene is TRBV28, the J gene TRBJ1-5; tentative D call: TRBD1 (6 bases). Trimming left V 5 bases short and J 5 bases short, with 19 bases between. The CDR3 contains 16 residues. Germline V lookup: CDR1 MDHEN, CDR2 SYDVKM. As DNA, the CDR3 is TGTGCCAGCAGTCTACATAGGGGGATGGGAGATCAGCCCCAGCATTTT. It translates to CASSLHRGMGDQPQHF.